This T cell receptor (beta chain) derives from a study of T-cell reconstitution after alpha-beta-depleted transplantation in children (dated by TCRdb to 2016 to 2017). Study-wide context: T-cell immune reconstitution after TCRalphabeta/CD19-depleted allogeneic hematopoietic cell transplantation in children was quantitatively tracked in the study by means of TCR repertoire profiling. Study-wide findings and limitations: The frequencies of hyperexpanded clones fell over the following months, and after one year, T-cell counts and TCRbeta diversity were mostly attributed to newly produced T cells. The high TCRbeta diversity at day 60 in some patients was ascribed to recipient T cells and intrathymic progenitors that had survived conditioning. Apparently early alphabetaT-cell count recovery about two months after transplant reportedly relied on only several hundred rapidly expanded clones derived from non-depleted graft cells.

The sample's treatment or condition label is to be understood as: allogeneic hematopoietic cell transplantation with graft depleted of TCRalphabeta T cells and CD19 B cells. TCRalphabeta/CD19-depleted allogeneic hematopoietic cell grafts were given to the transplant recipients, all of whom were children. About this clonotype itself: The clone's antigen remains unknown. One base away there is no much larger clone; base qualities are not given.

The library was obtained by PCR. Data came from an Illumina HiSeq 2500. TCR libraries were prepared with molecular barcoding, using unique molecular identifiers to normalize TCRbeta repertoire quantification. Using fastp at Q25 and MiXCR, TCRdb reprocessed the public reads and kept productive beta chains. Each entry merges the rows of one CDR3 protein and shows their most common DNA and genes. The table for this sample lists a few hundred thousand distinct CDR3 sequences; 27% of them were counted only once. Under 45% of the sample is taken by the ten largest. The receptor was isolated from a boy under two years old with Wiskott-Aldrich syndrome, due to receive a stem cell transplant. The sample here was PBMCs, taken before TCRalphabeta/CD19-depleted stem cell transplant.

The CDR3 corresponds to CSARDRKSGSYNEQFF. The DNA reads TGCAGTGCTAGAGATCGTAAAAGCGGGAGCTACAATGAGCAGTTCTTC. Here the chain combines TRBV20-1 and TRBJ2-1; 8 junctional bases match TRBD2. Ends trimmed: V by 0 bases, J by 3 bases; bases unmatched to a gene: 7. The germline V gene (reference sequence) sets CDR1 to DFQATT and CDR2 to SNEGSKA. From its cysteine to its phenylalanine, the CDR3 spans 16 amino acids. Of all the DNA, just the CDR3 is kept, 48 bases in frame from base 1.